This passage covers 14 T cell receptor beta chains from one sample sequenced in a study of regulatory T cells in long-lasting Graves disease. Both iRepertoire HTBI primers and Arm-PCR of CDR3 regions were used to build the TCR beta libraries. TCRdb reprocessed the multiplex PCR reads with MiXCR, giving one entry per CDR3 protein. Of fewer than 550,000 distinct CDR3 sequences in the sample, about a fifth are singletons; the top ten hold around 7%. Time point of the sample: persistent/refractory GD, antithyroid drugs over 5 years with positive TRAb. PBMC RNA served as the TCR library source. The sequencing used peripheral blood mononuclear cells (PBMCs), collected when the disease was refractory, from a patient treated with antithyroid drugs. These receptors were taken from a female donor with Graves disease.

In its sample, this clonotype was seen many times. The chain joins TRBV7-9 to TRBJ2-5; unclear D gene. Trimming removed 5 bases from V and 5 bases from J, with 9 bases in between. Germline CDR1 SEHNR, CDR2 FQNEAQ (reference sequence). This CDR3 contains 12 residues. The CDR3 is CASSTEGETQYF. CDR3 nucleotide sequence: TGTGCCAGCAGCACGGAAGGGGAGACCCAGTACTTC.

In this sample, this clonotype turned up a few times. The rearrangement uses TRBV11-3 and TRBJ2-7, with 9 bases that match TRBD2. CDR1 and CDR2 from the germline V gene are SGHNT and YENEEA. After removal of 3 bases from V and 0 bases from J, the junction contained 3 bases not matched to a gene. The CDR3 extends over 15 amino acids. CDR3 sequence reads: CASSLPSGASYEQYF. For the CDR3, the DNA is TGTGCCAGCAGCTTGCCTAGCGGGGCCTCCTACGAGCAGTACTTC.

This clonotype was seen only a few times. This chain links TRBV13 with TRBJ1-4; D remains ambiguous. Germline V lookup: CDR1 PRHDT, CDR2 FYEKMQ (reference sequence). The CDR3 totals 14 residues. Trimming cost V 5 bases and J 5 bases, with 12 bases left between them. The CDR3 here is CASSPRDINEKLFF. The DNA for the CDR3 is TGTGCCAGCAGCCCCAGAGATATAAATGAAAAACTGTTTTTT.

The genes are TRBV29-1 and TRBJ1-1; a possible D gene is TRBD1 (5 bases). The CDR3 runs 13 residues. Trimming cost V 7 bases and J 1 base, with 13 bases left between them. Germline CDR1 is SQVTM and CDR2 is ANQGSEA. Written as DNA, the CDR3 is TGCAGCGGAAGGGACGGGAAGAACACTGAAGCTTTCTTT. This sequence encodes CSGRDGKNTEAFF.

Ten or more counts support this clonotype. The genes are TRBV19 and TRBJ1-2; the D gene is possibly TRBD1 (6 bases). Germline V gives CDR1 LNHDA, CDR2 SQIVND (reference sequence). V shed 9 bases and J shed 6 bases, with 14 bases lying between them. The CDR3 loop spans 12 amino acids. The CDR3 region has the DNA TGTGCCAGCAGCGCACGGACAGATGGCTACACCTTC. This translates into CASSARTDGYTF.

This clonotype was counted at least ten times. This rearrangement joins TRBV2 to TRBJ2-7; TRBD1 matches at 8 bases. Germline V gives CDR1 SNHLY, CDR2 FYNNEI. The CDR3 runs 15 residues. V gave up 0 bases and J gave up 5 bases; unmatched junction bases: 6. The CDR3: CASSEARTGYDEQYF. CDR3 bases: TGTGCCAGCAGTGAAGCGAGGACAGGGTACGACGAGCAGTACTTC.

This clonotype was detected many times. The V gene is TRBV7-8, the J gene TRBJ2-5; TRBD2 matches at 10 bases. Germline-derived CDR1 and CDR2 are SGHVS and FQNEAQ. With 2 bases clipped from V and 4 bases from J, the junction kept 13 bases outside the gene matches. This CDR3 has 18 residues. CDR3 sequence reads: CASSLSPTSGSALETQYF. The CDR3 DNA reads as TGTGCCAGCAGCTTAAGCCCGACTAGCGGGTCTGCCCTAGAGACCCAGTACTTC.

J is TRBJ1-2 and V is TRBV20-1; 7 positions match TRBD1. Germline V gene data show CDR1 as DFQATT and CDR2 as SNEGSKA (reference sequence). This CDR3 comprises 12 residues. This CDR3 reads CILKQGSDGYTF. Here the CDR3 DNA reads TGCATACTTAAACAGGGGAGCGACGGCTACACCTTC.

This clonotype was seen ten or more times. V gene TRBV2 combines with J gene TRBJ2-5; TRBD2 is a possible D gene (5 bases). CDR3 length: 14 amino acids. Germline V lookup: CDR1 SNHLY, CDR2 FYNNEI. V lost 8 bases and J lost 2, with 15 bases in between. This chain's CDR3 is CASSRSGIQETQYF. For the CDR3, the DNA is TGTGCCAGCTCAAGGTCGGGGATTCAAGAGACCCAGTACTTC.

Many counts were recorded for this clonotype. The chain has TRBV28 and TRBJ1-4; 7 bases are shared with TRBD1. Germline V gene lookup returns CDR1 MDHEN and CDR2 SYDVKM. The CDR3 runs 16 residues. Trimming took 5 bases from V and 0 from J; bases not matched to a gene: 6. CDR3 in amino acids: CASSPQTGPTNEKLFF. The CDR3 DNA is TGTGCCAGCAGTCCTCAGACAGGGCCAACTAATGAAAAACTGTTTTTT.

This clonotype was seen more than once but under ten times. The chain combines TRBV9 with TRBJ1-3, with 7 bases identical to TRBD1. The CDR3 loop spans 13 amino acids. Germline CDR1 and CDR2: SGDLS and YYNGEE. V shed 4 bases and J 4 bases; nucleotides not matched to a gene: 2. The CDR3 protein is CASSSGQGNTIYF. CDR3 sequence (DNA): TGTGCCAGCAGCTCGGGACAGGGAAACACCATATATTTT.

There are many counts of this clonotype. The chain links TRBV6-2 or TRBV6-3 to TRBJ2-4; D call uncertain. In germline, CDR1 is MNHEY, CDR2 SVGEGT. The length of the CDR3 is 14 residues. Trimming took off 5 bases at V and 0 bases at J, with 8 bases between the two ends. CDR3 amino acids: CASSEALAKNIQYF. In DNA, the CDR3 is TGTGCCAGCAGTGAAGCACTAGCCAAAAACATTCAGTACTTC.

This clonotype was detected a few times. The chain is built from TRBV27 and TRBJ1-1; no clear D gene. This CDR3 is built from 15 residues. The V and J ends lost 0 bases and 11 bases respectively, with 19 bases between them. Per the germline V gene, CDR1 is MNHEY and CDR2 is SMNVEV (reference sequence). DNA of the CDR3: TGTGCCAGCAGTTTATCGTGGCAGCGGACCGATGGGGCTTTCTTT. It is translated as CASSLSWQRTDGAFF.

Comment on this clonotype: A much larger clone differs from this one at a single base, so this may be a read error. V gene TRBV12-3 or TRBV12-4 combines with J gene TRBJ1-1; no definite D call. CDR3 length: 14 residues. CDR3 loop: CASSLVGFNTEALF. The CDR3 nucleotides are TGTGCCAGCAGTTTAGTGGGGTTCAACACTGAAGCTCTCTTT.